The clone carrying this T cell receptor beta chain was observed at least ten times. Its antigen is not known. Trimming removed 0 bases at V and 3 bases at J, with 10 bases between. The CDR3 is 14 amino acids. In germline, CDR1 is SGHKS, CDR2 YYEKEE (reference sequence). Preparing the TCRbeta library involved the use of unique molecular identifiers. A single record per CDR3 protein comes from TCRdb applying MiXCR to the PCR reads. The sample has approximately 300,000 distinct CDR3 sequences, about a tenth seen once. These data are taken from a study of T-cell reconstitution after alpha-beta-depleted transplantation in children. Whole-study findings and limits: At the one-year point after transplant, T-cell counts and TCRbeta diversity were found to come mostly from T cells that had been newly produced. From surviving recipient T cells and thymic progenitors came the high day-60 TCRbeta diversity observed in some patients. The study reportedly traced alpha-beta T cells about two months after transplant to several hundred expanded graft clones.

This specimen consisted of PBMCs, obtained before TCRalphabeta/CD19-depleted stem cell transplant. J is TRBJ2-7 and V is TRBV5-5, with unresolved D. This TCR was recovered from a boy younger than two with acute myeloid leukemia, due to receive a stem cell transplant. CDR3 amino acids: CASSLALVGYEQYF. In nucleotides, the CDR3 is TGTGCCAGCAGCTTGGCTTTGGTGGGCTACGAGCAGTACTTC.